The rows below give T cell receptor beta chains drawn from one sample of a study of shared clonotypes between healthy human individuals. Method: immunoSEQ multiplex PCR; TCRdb's copy keeps in-frame clones and lacks some. This sample has about 450,000 clones, with 75% to 85% found just once. The specimen sequenced was PBMCs. Receptors were obtained from a woman in her thirties or forties in good health. Some clones in this sample may be carry-over from other donors' samples. Both conserved end residues are part of each CDR3.

>TRBV18|TRBJ2-1
CASSIRQDSYNEQFF
>TRBV6-1|TRBJ2-1
CASSAPGLADNEQFF
>TRBV4-1|TRBJ1-3
CASSRPSSSGNTIYF
>TRBV19|TRBJ1-1
CASSHRGEVAEAFF
>TRBV5-4|TRBJ2-5
CASSPGLGGTETQYF
>TRBV5-1|TRBJ1-2
CASSLVQGYGYTF
>TRBV15|TRBJ1-2
CATSRDTRELGYTF
>TRBV5-1|TRBJ1-4
CASSTPDRGNEKLFF
>TRBV9|TRBJ1-1
CASSVGSQVSPEAFF
>TRBV27|TRBJ2-1
CASSVNILARRSYNEQFF
>TRBV27|TRBJ2-3
CASSRGTYSTDTQYF
>TRBV5-1|TRBJ1-1
CASSSTNTEAFF
>TRBV5-1|TRBJ1-5
CASSLSGSRTQPQHF
>TRBV5-4|TRBJ2-7
CASSLRGTYEQYF
>TRBV5-5|TRBJ1-3
CASRPADSGNTIYF
>TRBV6-5|TRBJ1-3
CASSYGAPGSGNTIYF
>TRBV4-3|TRBJ2-2
CASSQEIKRLAPSGELFF
>TRBV27|TRBJ2-5
CASSLSQPSQETQYF
>TRBV7-9|TRBJ2-1
CASSPRGTSARRHNEQFF
>TRBV10-2|TRBJ2-1
CASSVPPGQPNEQFF
>TRBV19|TRBJ2-3
CASSWGTPIHTDTQYF
>TRBV27|TRBJ2-3
CASKWGSADTQYF